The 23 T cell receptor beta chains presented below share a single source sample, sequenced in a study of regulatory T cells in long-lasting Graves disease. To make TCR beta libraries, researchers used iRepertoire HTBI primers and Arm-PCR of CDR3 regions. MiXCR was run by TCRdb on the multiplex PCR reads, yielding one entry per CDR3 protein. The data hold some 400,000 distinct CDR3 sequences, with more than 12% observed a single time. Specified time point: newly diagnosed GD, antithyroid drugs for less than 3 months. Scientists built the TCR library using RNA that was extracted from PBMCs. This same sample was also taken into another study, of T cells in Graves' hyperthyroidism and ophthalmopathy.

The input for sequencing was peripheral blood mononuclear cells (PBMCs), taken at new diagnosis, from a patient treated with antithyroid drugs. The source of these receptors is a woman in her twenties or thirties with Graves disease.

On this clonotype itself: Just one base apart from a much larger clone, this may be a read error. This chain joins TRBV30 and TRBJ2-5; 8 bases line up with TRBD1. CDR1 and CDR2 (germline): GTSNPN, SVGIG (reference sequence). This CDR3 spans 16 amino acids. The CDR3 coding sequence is TGTGCCTGGAGTGTACCTTGGGGGACAGGACAAGAGGCCCAGTACTTC. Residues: CAWSVPWGTGQEAQYF.

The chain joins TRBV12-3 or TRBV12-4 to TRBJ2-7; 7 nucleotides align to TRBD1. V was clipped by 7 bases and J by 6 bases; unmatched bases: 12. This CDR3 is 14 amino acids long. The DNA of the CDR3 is TGTGCCAGCAACCCGACAGGGTCCACTTCCGAGCAGTACTTC. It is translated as CASNPTGSTSEQYF.

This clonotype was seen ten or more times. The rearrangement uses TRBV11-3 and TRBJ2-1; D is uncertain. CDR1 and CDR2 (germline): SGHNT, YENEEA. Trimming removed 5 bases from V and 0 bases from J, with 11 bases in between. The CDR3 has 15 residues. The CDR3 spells CASSPTHSSYNEQFF. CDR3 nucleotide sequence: TGTGCCAGCAGCCCTACACATAGCTCCTACAATGAGCAGTTCTTC.

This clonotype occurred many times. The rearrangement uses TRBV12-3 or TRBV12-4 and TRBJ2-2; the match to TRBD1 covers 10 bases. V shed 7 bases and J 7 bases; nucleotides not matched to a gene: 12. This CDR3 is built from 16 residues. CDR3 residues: CASNSPGTGVDGELFF. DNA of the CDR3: TGTGCCAGCAATTCCCCCGGGACAGGGGTTGACGGGGAGCTGTTTTTT.

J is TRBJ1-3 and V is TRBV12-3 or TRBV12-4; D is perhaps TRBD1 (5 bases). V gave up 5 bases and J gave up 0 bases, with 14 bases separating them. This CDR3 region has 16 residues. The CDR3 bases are TGTGCCAGCAGTCCGGGACGGGGAAGCTCTGGAAACACCATATATTTT. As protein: CASSPGRGSSGNTIYF.

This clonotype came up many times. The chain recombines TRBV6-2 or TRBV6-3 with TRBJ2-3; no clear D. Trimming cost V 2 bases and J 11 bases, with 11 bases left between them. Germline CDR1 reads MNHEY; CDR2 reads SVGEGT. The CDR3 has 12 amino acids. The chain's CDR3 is CASSYDRLLQYF. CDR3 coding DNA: TGTGCCAGCAGTTACGACCGGTTACTGCAGTATTTT.

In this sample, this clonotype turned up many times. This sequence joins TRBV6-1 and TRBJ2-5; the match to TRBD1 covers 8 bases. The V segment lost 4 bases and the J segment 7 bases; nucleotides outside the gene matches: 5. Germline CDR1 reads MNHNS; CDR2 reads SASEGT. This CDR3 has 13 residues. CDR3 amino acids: CASSGTGLGTQYF. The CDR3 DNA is TGTGCCAGCAGTGGGACAGGGCTGGGGACCCAGTACTTC.

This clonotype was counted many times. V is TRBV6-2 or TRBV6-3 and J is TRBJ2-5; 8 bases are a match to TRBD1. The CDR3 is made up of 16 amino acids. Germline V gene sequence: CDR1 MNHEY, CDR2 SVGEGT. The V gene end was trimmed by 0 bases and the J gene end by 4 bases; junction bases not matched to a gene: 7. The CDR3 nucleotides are TGTGCCAGCAGTTACTCCGGACAGGGCCCTTCAGAGACCCAGTACTTC. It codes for CASSYSGQGPSETQYF.

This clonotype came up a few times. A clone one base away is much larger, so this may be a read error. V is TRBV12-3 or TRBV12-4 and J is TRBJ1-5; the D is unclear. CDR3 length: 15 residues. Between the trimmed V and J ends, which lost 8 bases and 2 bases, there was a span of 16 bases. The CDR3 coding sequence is TGTGCCAGCGGACGCGCCTCCTCGGGCAATCAGCCCCAGCATTTT. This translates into CASGRASSGNQPQHF.

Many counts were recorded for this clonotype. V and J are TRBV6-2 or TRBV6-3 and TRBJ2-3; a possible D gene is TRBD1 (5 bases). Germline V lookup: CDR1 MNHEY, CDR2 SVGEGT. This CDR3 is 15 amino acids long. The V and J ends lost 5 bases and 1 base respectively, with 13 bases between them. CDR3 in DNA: TGTGCCAGCAGTGAAGGGGCTACCGGCACAGATACGCAGTATTTT. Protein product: CASSEGATGTDTQYF.

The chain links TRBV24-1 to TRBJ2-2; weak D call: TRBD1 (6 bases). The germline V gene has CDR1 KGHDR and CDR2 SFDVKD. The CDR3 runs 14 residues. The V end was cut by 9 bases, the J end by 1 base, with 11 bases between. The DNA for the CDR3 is TGTGCCACCGAGGGGGATTTGAACACCGGGGAGCTGTTTTTT. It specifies CATEGDLNTGELFF.

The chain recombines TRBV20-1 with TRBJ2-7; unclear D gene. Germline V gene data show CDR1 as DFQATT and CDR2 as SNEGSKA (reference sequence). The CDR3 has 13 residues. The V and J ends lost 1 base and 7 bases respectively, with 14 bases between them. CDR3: CSARGVGKNEQYF. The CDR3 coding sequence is TGCAGTGCTAGAGGAGTAGGGAAAAATGAGCAGTACTTC.

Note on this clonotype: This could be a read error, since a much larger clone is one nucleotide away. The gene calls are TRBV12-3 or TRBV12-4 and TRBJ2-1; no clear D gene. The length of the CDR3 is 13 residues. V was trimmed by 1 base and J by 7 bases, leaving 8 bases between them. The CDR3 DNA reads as TGTGCCAGCAGTTTAGGGCCAGCGAATGAGCAGTTCTTC. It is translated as CASSLGPANEQFF.

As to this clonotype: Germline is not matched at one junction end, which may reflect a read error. As DNA, the CDR3 is TGTGCCGGCAGTGAAGATCGGAATAGCGCGTACAATGAGCAGCTCTTC. Protein sequence: CAGSEDRNSAYNEQLF. The J gene is TRBJ2-1, the V gene TRBV6-1, with a possible D match to TRBD2 (5 bases). Germline V gene lookup returns CDR1 MNHNS and CDR2 SASEGT. This CDR3 spans 16 amino acids.

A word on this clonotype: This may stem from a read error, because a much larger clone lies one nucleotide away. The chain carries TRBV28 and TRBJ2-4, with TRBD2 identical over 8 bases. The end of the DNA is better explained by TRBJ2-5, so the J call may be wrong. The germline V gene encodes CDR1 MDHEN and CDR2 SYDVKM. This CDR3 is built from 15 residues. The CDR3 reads CASSFRAGGWGTQYF. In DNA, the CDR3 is TGTGCCAGCAGTTTTAGGGCGGGAGGATGGGGGACCCAGTACTTC.

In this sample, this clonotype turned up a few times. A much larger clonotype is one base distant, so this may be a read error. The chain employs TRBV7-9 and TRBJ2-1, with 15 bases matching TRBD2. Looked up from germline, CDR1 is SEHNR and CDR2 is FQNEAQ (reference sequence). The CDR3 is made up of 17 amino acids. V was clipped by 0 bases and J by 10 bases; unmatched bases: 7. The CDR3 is CASSLARTSGRGWEQFF. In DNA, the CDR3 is TGTGCCAGCAGCTTAGCCCGGACTAGCGGGAGGGGATGGGAGCAGTTCTTC. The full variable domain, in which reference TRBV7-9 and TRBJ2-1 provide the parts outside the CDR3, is DTGVSQNPRHKITKRGQNVTFRCDPISEHNRLYWYRQTLGQGPEFLTYFQNEAQLEKSRLLSDRFSAERPKGSFSTLEIQRTEQGDSAMYLCASSLARTSGRGWEQFFGPGTRLTVL.

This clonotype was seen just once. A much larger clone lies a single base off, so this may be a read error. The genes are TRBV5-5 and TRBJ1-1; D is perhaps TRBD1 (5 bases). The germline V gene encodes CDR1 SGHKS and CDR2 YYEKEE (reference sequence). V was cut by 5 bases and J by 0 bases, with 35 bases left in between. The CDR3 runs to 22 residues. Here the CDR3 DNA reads TGTGCCAGCAGTGTTTGGGTTGGGGCAGGGTCCATCCGGTCTCCCATGAACACTGAAGCTTTCTTT. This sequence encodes CASSVWVGAGSIRSPMNTEAFF.

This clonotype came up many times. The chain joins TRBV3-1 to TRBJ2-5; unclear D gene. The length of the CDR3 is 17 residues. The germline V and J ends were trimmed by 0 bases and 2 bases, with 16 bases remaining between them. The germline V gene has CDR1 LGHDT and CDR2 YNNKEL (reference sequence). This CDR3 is CASSQDVTETLQETQYF. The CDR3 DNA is TGTGCCAGCAGCCAAGATGTCACAGAAACATTGCAAGAGACCCAGTACTTC.

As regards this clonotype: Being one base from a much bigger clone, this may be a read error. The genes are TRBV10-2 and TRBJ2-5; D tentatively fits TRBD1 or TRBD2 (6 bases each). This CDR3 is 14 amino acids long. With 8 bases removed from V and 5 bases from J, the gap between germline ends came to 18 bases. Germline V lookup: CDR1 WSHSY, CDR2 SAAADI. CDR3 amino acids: CASDRPGRSETQYF. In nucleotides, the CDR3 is TGCGCCAGCGACAGGCCAGGGAGGTCGGAGACCCAGTACTTC.

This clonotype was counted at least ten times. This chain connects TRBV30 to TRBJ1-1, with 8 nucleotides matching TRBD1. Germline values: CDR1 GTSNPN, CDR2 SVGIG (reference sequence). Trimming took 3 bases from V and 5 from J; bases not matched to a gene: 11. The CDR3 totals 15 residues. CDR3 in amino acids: CAWRDQGAVGTEAFF. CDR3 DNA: TGTGCCTGGAGGGATCAGGGGGCCGTGGGGACTGAAGCTTTCTTT.

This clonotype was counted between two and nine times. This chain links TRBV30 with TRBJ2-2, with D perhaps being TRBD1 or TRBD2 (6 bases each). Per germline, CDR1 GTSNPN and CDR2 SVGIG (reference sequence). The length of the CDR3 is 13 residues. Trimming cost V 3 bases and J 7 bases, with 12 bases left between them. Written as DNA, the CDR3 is TGTGCCTGGAGCTCGGGGGCCGGCGGGGAGCTGTTTTTT. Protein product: CAWSSGAGGELFF.

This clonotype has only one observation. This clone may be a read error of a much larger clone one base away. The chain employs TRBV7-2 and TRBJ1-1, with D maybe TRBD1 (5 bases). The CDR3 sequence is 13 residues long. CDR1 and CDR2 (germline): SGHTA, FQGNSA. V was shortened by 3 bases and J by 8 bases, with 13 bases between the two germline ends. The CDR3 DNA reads TGTGCCAGCAGCTTGGGGCCCGCAGAAGAAGCTTTCTTT. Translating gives CASSLGPAEEAFF.

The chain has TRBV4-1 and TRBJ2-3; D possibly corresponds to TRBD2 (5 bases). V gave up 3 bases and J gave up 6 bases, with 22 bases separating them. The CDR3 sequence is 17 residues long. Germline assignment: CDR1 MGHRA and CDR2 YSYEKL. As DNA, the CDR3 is TGCGCCAGCAGCCACCTCGGCTGGGAGTCAAAAGGGGATACGCAGTATTTT. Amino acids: CASSHLGWESKGDTQYF.